In this sample, the clone carrying this T cell receptor beta chain turned up a few times. This sample is drawn from a study of blood T cell repertoires in COVID-19. Study-wide context: In each case, the material was cDNA or gDNA derived from T cells, B-cell-depleted T cells, or PBMCs.

Original analysis: Scientists estimated how many nucleated cells there were by amplifying reference gene primers. The assay was immunoSEQ multiplex PCR, and TCRdb's table has in-frame clones only and misses some. The DNA gave D and trimming, while V, J and clone size come from that table. The sample consists of about 65,000 clones, approximately 80% of them appearing once. V was clipped by 4 bases and J by 2 bases, with 12 bases between them. Germline loops: CDR1 SGHRS, CDR2 YFSETQ. CDR3 length equals 14 residues. Sequences were obtained from peripheral blood. V is TRBV5-1 and J is TRBJ1-1; TRBD1 is a possible D gene (6 bases). This clonotype originated in an elderly man with acute or convalescent COVID-19. CDR3 sequence: CASSQDRTNTEAFF. The CDR3 DNA is TGCGCCAGCAGCCAAGACAGGACTAACACTGAAGCTTTCTTT.